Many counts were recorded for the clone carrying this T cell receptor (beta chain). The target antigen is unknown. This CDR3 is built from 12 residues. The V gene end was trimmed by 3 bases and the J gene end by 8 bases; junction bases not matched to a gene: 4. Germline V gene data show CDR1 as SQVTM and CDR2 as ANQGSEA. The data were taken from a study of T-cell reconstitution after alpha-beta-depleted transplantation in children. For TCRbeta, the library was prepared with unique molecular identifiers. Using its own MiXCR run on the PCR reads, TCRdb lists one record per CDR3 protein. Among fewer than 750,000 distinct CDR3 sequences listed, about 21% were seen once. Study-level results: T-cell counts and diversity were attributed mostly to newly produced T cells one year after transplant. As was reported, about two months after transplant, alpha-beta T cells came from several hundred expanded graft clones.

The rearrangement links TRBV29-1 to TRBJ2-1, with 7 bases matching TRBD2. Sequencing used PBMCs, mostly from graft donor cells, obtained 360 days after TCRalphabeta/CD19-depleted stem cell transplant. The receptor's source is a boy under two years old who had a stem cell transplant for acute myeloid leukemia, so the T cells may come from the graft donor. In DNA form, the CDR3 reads TGCAGCGTTGATGGGAGGGTGGATGAGCAGTTCTTC. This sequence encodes CSVDGRVDEQFF.